This T cell receptor (beta chain) was sequenced in a study of cytomegalovirus exposure and HLA in healthy donors. Study-wide findings and caveats: In the roughly 110 validation repertoires, about 95% of cluster scores exceeded 0, per a later analysis. In vitro experiments confirmed that a few CMV-associated chains were specific for CMV antigens.

Germline V lookup: CDR1 SGHDN, CDR2 FVKESK. Trimming took 4 bases from V and 3 from J; bases not matched to a gene: 9. This CDR3 has 16 residues. Profiling relied on immunoSEQ multiplex PCR, and the TCRdb table lists in-frame clones only, not all of them. The profile shows fewer than 200,000 clones, about nine tenths of them singletons. With regard to this clone: The antigen is undetermined.

The genes are TRBV14 and TRBJ2-1; 7 bases match TRBD1. Sequenced input: PBMCs. The TCR originated in a woman in her 30s in good health and CMV-seronegative. The CDR3 protein is CASSPLEGTDYNEQFF. As DNA, the CDR3 is TGTGCCAGCAGCCCCCTAGAAGGGACAGACTACAATGAGCAGTTCTTC.